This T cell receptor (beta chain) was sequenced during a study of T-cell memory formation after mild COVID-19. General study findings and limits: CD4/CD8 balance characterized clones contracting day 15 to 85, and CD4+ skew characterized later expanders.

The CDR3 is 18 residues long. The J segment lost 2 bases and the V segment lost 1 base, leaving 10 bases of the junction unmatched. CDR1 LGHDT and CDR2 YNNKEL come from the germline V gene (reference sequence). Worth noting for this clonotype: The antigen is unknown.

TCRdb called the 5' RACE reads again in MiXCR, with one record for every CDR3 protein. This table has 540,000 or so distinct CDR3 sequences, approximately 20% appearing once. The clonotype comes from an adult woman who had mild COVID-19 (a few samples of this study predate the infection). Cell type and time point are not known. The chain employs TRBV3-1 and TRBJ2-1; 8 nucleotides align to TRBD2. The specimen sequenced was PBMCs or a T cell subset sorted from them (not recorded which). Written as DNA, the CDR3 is TGTGCCAGCAGCCAAGTAGCGGGGTCCCCTGGGGCCTACAATGAGCAGTTCTTC. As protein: CASSQVAGSPGAYNEQFF.